This entry concerns a single TCR beta chain. This clone has just a few counts. The specificity of this receptor is unknown. The input lacks base qualities; no much larger clone sits a single base away. Cut back by 0 bases and 5 bases, the V and J ends lie 14 bases apart. The CDR3 holds 15 amino acids from the cysteine to the phenylalanine. The entry retains the CDR3 DNA only, 45 bases that are in frame from base 1. CDR1 WNHNN and CDR2 SYGVQD are derived from the germline V gene (reference sequence). The cohort was made up of roughly 670 healthy bone marrow donors. At the time of sampling, every cohort member was nominally healthy, though immune exposures that went unrecorded were likely present. Of the 700 or so cohort members, roughly 300 had positive CMV serostatus and 350 to 450 had negative CMV serostatus, and CMV serostatus was not recorded for the donor. Each donor provided a peripheral blood sample, and peripheral blood mononuclear cells were used for TCR beta sequencing. Genomic DNA was extracted from the blood cell samples with the Qiagen DNeasy Blood Extraction Kit.

The data were taken from a study of cytomegalovirus exposure and HLA in healthy donors (TCRdb year 2017). General notes on the study: An earlier analysis of some 500 of the donors reported approximately 300 Gb of sequence data and around 120 million unique TCR beta sequences from 150 million to 200 million T cells. Typing coverage varied by locus: roughly 620-640 donors for A, B, C, DRB1 and DQB1; approximately 560 for DQA1; about 600 for DPA1; roughly 450 for DPB1. The genetic ancestry cluster associated with self-reported Caucasian donors included 81% of the approximately 400 genotyped donors. A later analysis re-examined previously published TCR beta repertoires from about 700 donors and added high-resolution HLA genotyping to investigate patterns of TCR occurrence. In the later analysis, no new phenotypic data were used to find candidate immune exposures; instead, reliance was placed on TCR beta sequences and their occurrence across donors. A separate validation cohort of 100 to 150 different subjects was used in addition to the approximately 700-subject first cohort. An earlier analysis of a few hundred of the donors applied high-throughput TCR beta sequencing to assess whether each TCR beta V gene segment acted as functional or pseudogenic. All discovery cohort repertoires had been generated on a single sequencing platform. Donor age, sex, ethnicity and CMV serostatus were compiled together with the repertoire data. Using immunosequencing, the study profiled T cell repertoires from fewer than 850 subjects and related those repertoires to cytomegalovirus serostatus. The study combined high-throughput TCR immunosequencing, statistical association of individual TCRs with disease status, and machine learning to predict cytomegalovirus infection status. In a later genetic analysis, genome-wide SNP genotypes for about three fifths of the roughly 670 donors were used, and that subset was treated as a discovery cohort. Four to six DR-DQ haplotypes were handled as single units for association and clustering, since linkage in the cohort was strong. Approximately 310 gigabases of sequencing data and approximately 80 million unique TCR sequences were included in an early release covering about 700 HLA-typed donors. On average, over 200,000 unique TCR beta nucleotide sequences were sequenced per donor among fewer than 500 genotyped donors of the cohort, with roughly 18% of those sequences being non-productive. The study was designed to test whether signatures of past pathogen exposure could be identified by cataloging public T cell receptors. Both class I and class II loci were covered by HLA typing, at four-digit resolution.

Results the study describes overall, beyond this receptor: About 17 rarely observed V segments, including chromosome 9 orphons, were excluded from the earlier analysis of approximately 500 of the donors because counts were too low. This cohort had only TCR beta chains sequenced, and the lack of alpha or paired-chain data limited which features could be detected. In a later analysis, several top co-occurrence clusters were reported to appear linked to parvovirus B19, influenza, CMV and Epstein-Barr virus. Most TCR sequences were observed very rarely across donors, whereas some public TCRs were present in many individuals. Linkage disequilibrium might explain the correlated functional status among segregating V segments, but an unknown experimental factor could not be ruled out. Specific HLA alleles were associated with over 15,000 TCR beta sequences at a false discovery rate of 0.05 in a later analysis. In the study, approximately 160 TCR beta chains were listed as associated with cytomegalovirus. Presence/absence analyses assumed roughly uniform sequencing depth across donors, an assumption that may not hold. It was suggested by the authors that the approach could potentially be generalized to other disease states and immunological phenotypes. A later analysis found that most CMV-associated TCR beta chains appeared HLA-restricted, with HLA associations seemingly driven largely by CMV exposure. A cluster of highly shared sequence variants was judged likely to be a technical artifact of the sequencing pipeline. The classifier was reported to diagnose cytomegalovirus status with high specificity and sensitivity in both the original cohort and the validation cohort. A later analysis found that HLA-associated TCR beta chains were more clonally expanded and had lower generation probabilities than equally common non-associated chains. The only immune exposure information available for the cohort was CMV serostatus. Some IMGT-functional V segments, including TRBV6-2 and TRBV6-3, could not be distinguished by the 87-base-pair reads and were therefore excluded. A later analysis found that TCR association rates varied across HLA loci, with DRB1 alleles showing the most associated TCRs and HLA-C alleles the fewest. In vitro tests confirmed that three of the cytomegalovirus-associated TCR beta chains recognize cytomegalovirus antigens. A further reported finding was that TCR beta sequences accurately predicted the HLA-A and HLA-B alleles for most subjects in the first cohort. V-gene and J-gene trimming of TCR beta chains was associated with a missense DCLRE1C variant in a later genetic analysis, and the association was replicated in an independent cohort. In a later genetic analysis, fewer N-insertions in productive TCRs were reported among donors in an Asian-associated ancestry cluster than the roughly 700-donor mean. When HLA alleles, especially DR and DQ, strongly co-occurred, attributing TCR associations to individual alleles was difficult. Because HLA typing was unavailable for some donors at each locus, only the typed subset was used in association tests. Broadly in line with IMGT annotations, most TCR beta V segments showed up in productive rearrangements about 87% or about 30% of the time in an earlier analysis of about 500 of the donors.

Library preparation used the immunoSEQ multiplex PCR assay. For the multiplex PCR, a mixture combining 60 forward primers for TCR Vbeta segments and 13 reverse primers for TCR Jbeta segments was used. The CDR3 region of rearranged TCR beta genes was amplified from genomic DNA with a multiplex PCR assay. The amplified TCR beta libraries were sequenced on the Illumina HiSeq System as 87-base-pair reads. For the original study's pipeline: A later analysis tallied some 79 million unique TCR beta chains across the 666 repertoires, and about 10 million of those chains were shared by two or more donors. To remove PCR and sequencing errors, raw reads were error-corrected and collapsed into unique sequences using a nearest-neighbor algorithm that merged closely related sequences. To assign V, D and J gene segments, CDR3 sequences were aligned to IMGT reference sequences. Each retained sequence needed at least a six-nucleotide match to both a V gene segment and a J gene segment. A rearrangement was called productive if the CDR3 had no stop codons and remained in frame with V and J, and every other rearrangement was called non-productive. CDR3 was defined by IMGT convention, running from the second conserved V-encoded cysteine to the conserved J-encoded phenylalanine. The earlier analysis of 587 of the donors excluded sequences that lacked an unambiguous match to a single V gene segment. In an earlier analysis of several hundred of the donors, a V segment was called functional when productive rearrangements were above 56.7%, and segregating when the standard deviation between donors exceeded 5%. A statistical classification framework was built to diagnose cytomegalovirus status from the catalog of TCR beta chain sequences. A later analysis assigned V and J genes by comparing TCR nucleotide sequences with IMGT/GENE-DB human TR gene sequences. The TCRdist pipeline was used in a later analysis to assign CDR3 sequences and most-parsimonious VDJ recombination scenarios. In a later analysis, every TCR beta chain was defined by the combination of its CDR3 amino acid sequence and its V-gene family, and reads without a unique V-gene family were dropped. In a later analysis, 450 to 600 highly shared, low-generation-probability nucleotide sequences were removed to address suspected cross-contamination and a sequencing artifact. In a later analysis, a clonal expansion index was calculated for each public chain from normalized within-repertoire ranks of inferred template counts. In a later analysis, generation probabilities were computed using a VDJ recombination model fitted to out-of-frame rearrangements, and the results were checked against IGoR. Hypergeometric tests were used in a later analysis to score TCR-TCR, TCR-HLA and TCR-CMV co-occurrence, with a repertoire-size bias correction applied to the TCR pairs. To estimate false discovery rates, a later analysis permuted the HLA or CMV assignments 20 times. In a later analysis, co-occurring TCRs were grouped using DBSCAN, with TCRdist sequence similarity added in when clustering inside HLA-allele-positive subsets. Co-occurrence clustering excluded repertoires with fewer than 30,000 or more than 120,000 public chains, plus five with anomalous nucleotide sharing. The table was pulled from immuneACCESS by TCRdb, which kept in-frame rearrangements only. Such tables lose some clones; where checked, under half of the loss comes from unresolved V genes, and the rest has no known cause. D and trimming were read from the DNA, whereas the V and J calls and clone size are those reported in that table. This sample has around 98,000 clones in its table, and more than 75% of those were observed once. The ten largest clones add up to 8% to 9% of the sample.

Recombination linked TRBV10-1 to TRBJ2-7, with TRBD1 tentatively as D gene (6 bases match). The sequenced sample consisted of PBMCs. This TCR derives from a human donor in good health. The CDR3 reads CASSESLGGNNEQYF. Read as DNA, the sequence is TGCGCCAGCAGTGAGTCCTTAGGGGGAAATAACGAGCAGTACTTC.